The T cell receptor (beta chain) described here comes from a study of blood T cell repertoires in COVID-19. TCRdb keeps only in-frame clones here, not all; method: immunoSEQ multiplex PCR. This table holds some 110,000 clones, 75% to 90% found once. Germline V gene data show CDR1 as ENHRY and CDR2 as SYGVKD. This CDR3 is built from 16 residues. J lost 3 bases, V lost 4 bases, and 6 bases had no gene match. The sample taken for sequencing was peripheral blood. This chain joins TRBV10-3 and TRBJ2-3; 11 positions agree with TRBD2. The TCR sequence derives from a man in his thirties or forties with acute or convalescent COVID-19. CDR3: CAISAVGTSGTDTQYF. The CDR3 DNA sequence: TGTGCCATCAGTGCGGTAGGGACTAGCGGTACAGATACGCAGTATTTT.